Detailed here is one T cell receptor beta chain. Here immunoSEQ multiplex PCR was the method, and the copy in TCRdb shows in-frame clones only, minus some. The sample includes hundreds of thousands of clones, around nine tenths of them seen just once. The sample comes from a study of blood T cell repertoires in COVID-19. The sequence was collected from a young woman who had recovered from COVID-19. The sample comprised peripheral blood.

CDR3: CASSPNPLVLGELFF. The CDR3 DNA is TGTGCCAGCAGCCCAAACCCCCTCGTACTCGGGGAGCTGTTTTTT. The chain is built from TRBV7-9 and TRBJ2-2, with D unclear. Germline loops: CDR1 SEHNR, CDR2 FQNEAQ (reference sequence). The length of the CDR3 is 15 residues. The V end was cut by 5 bases, the J end by 7 bases, with 17 bases between.